Below, 16 T cell receptor beta chains from the same sample are listed, as sequenced in a study of glioma-infiltrating T cells. Using RNA template, CDR3s of TCR alpha and beta were amplified with iRepertoire arm-PCR. TCRdb reanalysed the multiplex PCR reads using MiXCR and keeps one entry per CDR3 protein. The sample shows 100,000 to 150,000 distinct CDR3 sequences, roughly 23% of them seen only once. Sequencing used glioma tissue, nonneoplastic brain tissue, or PBMCs (not recorded which). These receptors all come from a human donor with low-grade glioma or glioblastoma, undergoing nonglioma brain surgery, or in good health (not recorded which).

This clonotype was observed at least ten times. The CDR3 DNA reads TGTGCCAGTAGTATATACTCTGCAAACACTGAAGCTTTCTTT. Its protein is CASSIYSANTEAFF. The V gene is TRBV19, the J gene TRBJ1-1; D gene ambiguous. The CDR3 is 14 amino acids. Germline CDR1 is LNHDA and CDR2 is SQIVND (reference sequence). V lost 2 bases to trimming and J lost 2 bases, with 9 bases between them.

As to this clonotype: A read error may be the cause here, since a much bigger clone is one base away. The chain is built from TRBV14 and TRBJ2-1; 8 positions agree with TRBD2. Germline V gene lookup returns CDR1 SGHDN and CDR2 FVKESK. CDR3 length: 13 residues. CDR3: CATSSGPYNEPFF. The CDR3, as DNA: TGTGCCACCTCTAGCGGGCCTTACAATGAGCCGTTCTTC.

This sequence joins TRBV7-9 and TRBJ2-5; 8 nucleotides agree with TRBD1. Trimming cost V 5 bases and J 6 bases; bases outside gene matches: 8. Germline V CDR1 and CDR2: SEHNR, FQNEAQ (reference sequence). This CDR3 has 14 amino acids. CDR3 sequence reads: CASSPWTGQQTQYF. The CDR3 DNA reads as TGTGCCAGCAGCCCATGGACAGGGCAACAGACCCAGTACTTC.

This clonotype occurred a few times. CDR3 amino acids: CASSSLDRENSPLHF. DNA of the CDR3: TGTGCCAGCAGTTCCCTGGACAGGGAGAATTCACCCCTCCACTTT. The chain recombines TRBV12-3 or TRBV12-4 with TRBJ1-6; TRBD1 matches at 8 bases. The CDR3 sequence is 15 residues long. After removal of 4 bases from V and 7 bases from J, the junction contained 6 bases not matched to a gene.

The chain joins TRBV5-6 to TRBJ1-2; the D gene is possibly TRBD1 (5 bases). With 4 bases removed from V and 1 base from J, the gap between germline ends came to 14 bases. Germline CDR1 is SGHDT and CDR2 is YYEEEE. The CDR3 extends over 15 amino acids. The CDR3 DNA follows: TGTGCCAGCAGCCAGAACGCGGGGGGTAACTATGGCTACACCTTC. Translated: CASSQNAGGNYGYTF.

There are many counts of this clonotype. This chain connects TRBV4-3 to TRBJ1-6; D remains unclear. Germline loops: CDR1 LGHNA, CDR2 YSLEER. Trimming removed 0 bases at V and 6 bases at J, with 9 bases between. The CDR3 is made up of 15 amino acids. CDR3 residues: CASSQDEGGNSPLHF. DNA for the CDR3: TGCGCCAGCAGCCAAGATGAGGGAGGTAATTCACCCCTCCACTTT.

This clonotype was picked up many times. V gene TRBV7-2 combines with J gene TRBJ2-2; 12 bases agree with TRBD2. The V gene end was trimmed by 5 bases and the J gene end by 6 bases; junction bases not matched to a gene: 10. CDR3 length equals 17 residues. Germline V gene sequence: CDR1 SGHTA, CDR2 FQGNSA. CDR3 amino acids: CASSNRLAGVIAGELFF. The CDR3 DNA sequence: TGTGCCAGCAGCAATCGACTAGCGGGAGTGATCGCCGGGGAGCTGTTTTTT.

The sample holds many counts of this clonotype. CDR3 protein: CASSLENLLSGRASEQYF. In DNA form, the CDR3 reads TGTGCCAGCAGCTTAGAAAACTTGCTGAGCGGGAGGGCCTCCGAGCAGTACTTC. V usage is TRBV7-2 and J usage is TRBJ2-7, with 10 bases fitting TRBD2. CDR3 length equals 18 residues. Germline CDR1 SGHTA, CDR2 FQGNSA. J gave up 6 bases and V 1 base, and 15 bases lay outside the gene matches.

For this clonotype: Possible read error: a much larger clone is one base away. The V call is TRBV19, the J call TRBJ2-1; 8 positions match TRBD2. Unmatched junction bases numbered 17, after V lost 8 bases and J lost 8 bases. Germline V CDR1 and CDR2: LNHDA, SQIVND (reference sequence). CDR3 size: 16 residues. This chain's CDR3 is CASLGGYSGSMDEQFF. The CDR3 region has the DNA TGTGCCAGTCTCGGGGGGTACAGCGGGAGTATGGATGAGCAGTTCTTC.

On this clonotype itself: A much larger clonotype is one base distant, so this may be a read error. The chain links TRBV4-2 to TRBJ2-7; D remains ambiguous. CDR3 length: 14 residues. Germline loops: CDR1 LGHNA, CDR2 YNFKEQ. The germline V and J ends were trimmed by 4 bases and 2 bases, with 12 bases remaining between them. CDR3 DNA sequence: TGTGCCAGCAGCCCGGCTATCGGAACCTACGAGCAGTACTTC. Its protein product is CASSPAIGTYEQYF.

The chain links TRBV29-1 to TRBJ2-5; 8 positions match TRBD2. Per germline, CDR1 SQVTM and CDR2 ANQGSEA. This CDR3 comprises 13 residues. In nucleotides, the CDR3 is TGCACCGGGATGACTAGCGCTGAAGAGACCCAGTACTTC. It is translated as CTGMTSAEETQYF.

V is TRBV19 and J is TRBJ2-1, with TRBD1 identical over 11 bases. There are 15 residues in the CDR3. The V gene end was trimmed by 3 bases and the J gene end by 4 bases; junction bases not matched to a gene: 2. Germline CDR1 LNHDA, CDR2 SQIVND (reference sequence). In nucleotides, the CDR3 is TGTGCCAGTAGTATGGGGACAGGGGGTTACAATGAGCAGTTCTTC. Translation: CASSMGTGGYNEQFF.

This clonotype has at least ten counts. V and J are TRBV6-1 and TRBJ1-1, with no clear D. Germline CDR1 reads MNHNS; CDR2 reads SASEGT. The CDR3 consists of 14 residues. Trimming pared 6 bases from V and 6 bases from J, leaving 17 bases between. The chain's CDR3 is CASRSDTPASEAFF. Written as DNA, the CDR3 is TGTGCCAGCAGGTCAGACACCCCGGCATCTGAAGCTTTCTTT.

This clonotype was counted many times. V and J are TRBV4-1 and TRBJ2-7; 9 bases line up with TRBD1. V gave up 3 bases and J gave up 7 bases; unmatched junction bases: 10. The germline V gene has CDR1 MGHRA and CDR2 YSYEKL. This CDR3 comprises 15 residues. The DNA for the CDR3 is TGCGCCAGCAGCCAGCTGTCCGGGACAGGGACTGAGCAGTACTTC. Its translation is CASSQLSGTGTEQYF.

This chain uses TRBV19 with TRBJ1-1, with D maybe TRBD1 (5 bases). Trimming left V 3 bases short and J 8 bases short, with 13 bases between. CDR1 and CDR2 from the germline V gene are LNHDA and SQIVND (reference sequence). The CDR3 sequence is 13 residues long. This CDR3 reads CASSIAAGTEAFF. CDR3 coding DNA: TGTGCCAGTAGTATCGCAGCAGGGACCGAAGCTTTCTTT.

This clonotype was picked up many times. The CDR3: CASSFGTGTNNEQFF. The CDR3 DNA sequence: TGTGCCAGCAGCTTCGGGACAGGCACTAACAATGAGCAGTTCTTC. The chain couples TRBV7-2 to TRBJ2-1; 8 bases are a match to TRBD1. Germline values: CDR1 SGHTA, CDR2 FQGNSA. V dropped 3 bases and J dropped 5; count of bases not matched to a gene: 6. This CDR3 comprises 15 residues. The full variable domain, in which reference TRBV7-2 and TRBJ2-1 provide the parts outside the CDR3, is GAGVSQSPSNKVTEKGKDVELRCDPISGHTALYWYRQSLGQGLEFLIYFQGNSAPDKSGLPSDRFSAERTGGSVSTLTIQRTQQEDSAVYLCASSFGTGTNNEQFFGPGTRLTVL.